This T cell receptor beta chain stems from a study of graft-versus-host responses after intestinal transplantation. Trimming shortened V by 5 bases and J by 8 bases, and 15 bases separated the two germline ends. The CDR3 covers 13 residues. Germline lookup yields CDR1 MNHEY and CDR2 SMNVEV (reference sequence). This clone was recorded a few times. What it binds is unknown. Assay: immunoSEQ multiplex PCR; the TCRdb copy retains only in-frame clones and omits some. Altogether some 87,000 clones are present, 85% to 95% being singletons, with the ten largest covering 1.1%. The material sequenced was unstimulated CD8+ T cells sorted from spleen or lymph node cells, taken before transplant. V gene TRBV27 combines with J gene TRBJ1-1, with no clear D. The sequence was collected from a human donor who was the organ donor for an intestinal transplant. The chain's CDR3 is CASSISAVSEAFF. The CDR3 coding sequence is TGTGCCAGCAGTATAAGTGCGGTCTCCGAAGCTTTCTTT.